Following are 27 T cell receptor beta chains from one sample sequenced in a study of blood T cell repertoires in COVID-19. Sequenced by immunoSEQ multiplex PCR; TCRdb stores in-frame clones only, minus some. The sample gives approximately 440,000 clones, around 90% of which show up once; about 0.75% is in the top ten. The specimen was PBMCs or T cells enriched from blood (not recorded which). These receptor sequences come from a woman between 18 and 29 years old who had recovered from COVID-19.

The CDR3 here is CAISEFQTEAFF. The CDR3 DNA reads TGTGCCATCAGTGAGTTTCAGACTGAAGCTTTCTTT. The rearrangement uses TRBV10-3 and TRBJ1-1, with unresolved D. Trimming pared 1 base from V and 5 bases from J, leaving 5 bases between. CDR3 size: 12 residues. CDR1 and CDR2 from the germline V gene are ENHRY and SYGVKD.

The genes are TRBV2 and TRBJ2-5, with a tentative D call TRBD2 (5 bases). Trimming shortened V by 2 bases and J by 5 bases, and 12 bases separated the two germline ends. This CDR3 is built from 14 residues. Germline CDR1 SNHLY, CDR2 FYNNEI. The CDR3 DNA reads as TGTGCCAGCAGTGAAATCGGGATCGCGGAGACCCAGTACTTC. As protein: CASSEIGIAETQYF. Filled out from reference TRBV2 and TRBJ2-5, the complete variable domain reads EPEVTQTPSHQVTQMGQEVILRCVPISNHLYFYWYRQILGQKVEFLVSFYNNEISEKSEIFDDQFSVERPDGSNFTLKIRSTKLEDSAMYFCASSEIGIAETQYFGPGTRLLVL.

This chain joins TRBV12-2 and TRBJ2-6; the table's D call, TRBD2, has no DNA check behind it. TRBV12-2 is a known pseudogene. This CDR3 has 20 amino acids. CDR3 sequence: CASRKRLAGRSSSGANVLTF. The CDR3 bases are TGTGCAAGTCGGAAAAGACTAGCGGGGCGCTCAAGTTCTGGGGCCAACGTCCTGACTTTC.

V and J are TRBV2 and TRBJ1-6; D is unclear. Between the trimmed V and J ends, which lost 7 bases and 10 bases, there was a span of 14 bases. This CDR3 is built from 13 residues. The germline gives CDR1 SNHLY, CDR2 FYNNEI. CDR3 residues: CASTGGPGSPLHF. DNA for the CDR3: TGTGCCAGCACCGGAGGGCCTGGATCACCCCTCCACTTT.

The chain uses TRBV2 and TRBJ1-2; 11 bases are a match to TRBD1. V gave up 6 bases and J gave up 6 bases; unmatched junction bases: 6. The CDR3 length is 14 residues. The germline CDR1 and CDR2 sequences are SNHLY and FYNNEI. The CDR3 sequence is CASRVDRGQDGYTF. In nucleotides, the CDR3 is TGTGCCAGCAGGGTGGACAGGGGGCAGGATGGCTACACCTTC.

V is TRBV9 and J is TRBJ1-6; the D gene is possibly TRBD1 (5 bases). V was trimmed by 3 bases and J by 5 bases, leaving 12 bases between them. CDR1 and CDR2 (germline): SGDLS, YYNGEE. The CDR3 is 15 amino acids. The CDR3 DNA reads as TGTGCCAGCAGCGCCGGACAATTGGATAATTCACCCCTCCACTTT. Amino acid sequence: CASSAGQLDNSPLHF.

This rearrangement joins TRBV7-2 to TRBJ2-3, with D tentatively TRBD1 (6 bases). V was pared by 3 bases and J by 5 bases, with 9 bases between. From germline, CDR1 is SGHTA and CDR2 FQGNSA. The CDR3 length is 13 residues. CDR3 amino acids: CASSFSQGDTQYF. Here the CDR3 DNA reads TGTGCCAGCAGCTTCTCACAGGGAGATACGCAGTATTTT.

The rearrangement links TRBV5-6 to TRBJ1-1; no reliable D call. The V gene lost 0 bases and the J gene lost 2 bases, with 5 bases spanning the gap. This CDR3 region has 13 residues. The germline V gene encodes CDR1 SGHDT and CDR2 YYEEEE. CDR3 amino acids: CASSLGLNTEAFF. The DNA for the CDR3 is TGTGCCAGCAGCTTGGGACTTAACACTGAAGCTTTCTTT.

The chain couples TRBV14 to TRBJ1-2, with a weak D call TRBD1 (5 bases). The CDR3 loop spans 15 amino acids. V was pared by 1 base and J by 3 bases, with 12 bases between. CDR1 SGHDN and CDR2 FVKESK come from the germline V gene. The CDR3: CASSQGLGRDYGYTF. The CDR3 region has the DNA TGTGCCAGCAGCCAAGGGCTCGGCAGGGACTATGGCTACACCTTC. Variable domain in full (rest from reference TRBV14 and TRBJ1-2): EAGVTQFPSHSVIEKGQTVTLRCDPISGHDNLYWYRRVMGKEIKFLLHFVKESKQDESGMPNNRFLAERTGGTYSTLKVQPAELEDSGVYFCASSQGLGRDYGYTFGSGTRLTVV.

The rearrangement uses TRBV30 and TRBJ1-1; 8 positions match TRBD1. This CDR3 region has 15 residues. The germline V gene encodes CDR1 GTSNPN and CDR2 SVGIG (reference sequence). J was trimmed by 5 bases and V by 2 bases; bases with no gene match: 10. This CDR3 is CAWSPGTGGRTEAFF. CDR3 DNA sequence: TGTGCCTGGAGTCCGGGAACAGGGGGGCGGACTGAAGCTTTCTTT.

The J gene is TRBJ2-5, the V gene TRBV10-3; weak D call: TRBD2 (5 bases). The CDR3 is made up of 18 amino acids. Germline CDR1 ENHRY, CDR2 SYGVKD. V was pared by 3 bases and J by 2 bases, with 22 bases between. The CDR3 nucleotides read TGTGCCATCAGTGATGAGGGCCTGGGCAGGACCTGGCAAGAGACCCAGTACTTC. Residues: CAISDEGLGRTWQETQYF.

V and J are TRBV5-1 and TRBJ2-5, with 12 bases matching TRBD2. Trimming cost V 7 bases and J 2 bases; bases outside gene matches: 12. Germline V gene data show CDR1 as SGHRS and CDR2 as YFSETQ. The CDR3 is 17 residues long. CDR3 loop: CASQTNGLAGMQETQYF. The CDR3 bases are TGCGCCAGCCAAACGAACGGACTAGCGGGGATGCAAGAGACCCAGTACTTC.

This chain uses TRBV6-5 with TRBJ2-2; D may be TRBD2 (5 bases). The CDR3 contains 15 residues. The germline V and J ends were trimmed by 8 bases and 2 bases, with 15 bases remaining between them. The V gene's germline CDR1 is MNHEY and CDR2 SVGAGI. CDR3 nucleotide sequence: TGTGCCAGCGGGCCAGCGGATTCCAACACCGGGGAGCTGTTTTTT. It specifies CASGPADSNTGELFF.

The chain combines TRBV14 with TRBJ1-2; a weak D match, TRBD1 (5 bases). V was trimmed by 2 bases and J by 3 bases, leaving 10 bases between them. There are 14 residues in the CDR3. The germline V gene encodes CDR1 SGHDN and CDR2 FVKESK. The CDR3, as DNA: TGTGCCAGCAGCCAAACTGACAGATACTATGGCTACACCTTC. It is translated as CASSQTDRYYGYTF.

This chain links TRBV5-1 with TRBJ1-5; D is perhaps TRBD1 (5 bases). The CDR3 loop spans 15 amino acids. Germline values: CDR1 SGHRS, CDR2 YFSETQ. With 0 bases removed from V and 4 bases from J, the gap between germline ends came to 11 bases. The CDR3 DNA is TGCGCCAGCAGCTTGGGGCAGGGTGAGAATCAGCCCCAGCATTTT. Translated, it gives CASSLGQGENQPQHF. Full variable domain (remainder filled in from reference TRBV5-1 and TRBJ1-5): KAGVTQTPRYLIKTRGQQVTLSCSPISGHRSVSWYQQTPGQGLQFLFEYFSETQRNKGNFPGRFSGRQFSNSRSEMNVSTLELGDSALYLCASSLGQGENQPQHFGDGTRLSIL.

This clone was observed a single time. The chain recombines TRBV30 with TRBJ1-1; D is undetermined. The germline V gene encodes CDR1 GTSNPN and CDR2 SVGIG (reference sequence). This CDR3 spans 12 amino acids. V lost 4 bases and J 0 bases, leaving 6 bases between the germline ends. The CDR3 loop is CAWNPVNTEAFF. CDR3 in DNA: TGTGCCTGGAACCCGGTGAACACTGAAGCTTTCTTT.

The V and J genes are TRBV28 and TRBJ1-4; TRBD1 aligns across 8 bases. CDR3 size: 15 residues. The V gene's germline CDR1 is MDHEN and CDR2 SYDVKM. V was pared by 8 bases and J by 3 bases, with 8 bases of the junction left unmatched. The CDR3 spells CASLDRGKANEKLFF. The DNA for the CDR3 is TGTGCCAGCCTCGACAGGGGTAAAGCTAATGAAAAACTGTTTTTT.

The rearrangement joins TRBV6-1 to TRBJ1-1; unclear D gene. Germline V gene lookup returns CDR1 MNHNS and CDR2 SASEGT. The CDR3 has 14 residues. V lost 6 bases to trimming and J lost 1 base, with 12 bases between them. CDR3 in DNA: TGTGCCAGCAGAGAACGAACACCGAACACTGAAGCTTTCTTT. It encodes CASRERTPNTEAFF.

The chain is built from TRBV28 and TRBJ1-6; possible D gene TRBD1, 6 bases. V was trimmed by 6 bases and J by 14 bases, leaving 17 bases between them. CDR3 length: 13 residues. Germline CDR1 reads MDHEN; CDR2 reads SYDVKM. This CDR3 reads CASRTSDRRTLHF. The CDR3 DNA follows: TGTGCCAGCAGGACTTCCGACAGGAGGACCCTCCACTTT. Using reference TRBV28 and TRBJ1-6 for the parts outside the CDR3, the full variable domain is DVKVTQSSRYLVKRTGEKVFLECVQDMDHENMFWYRQDPGLGLRLIYFSYDVKMKEKGDIPEGYSVSREKKERFSLILESASTNQTSMYLCASRTSDRRTLHFGNGTRLTVT.

The CDR3 loop is CASSHGTEAFF. CDR3 sequence (DNA): TGCGCCAGCAGCCACGGGACTGAAGCTTTCTTT. The V call is TRBV4-1, the J call TRBJ1-1; D uncertain. This CDR3 contains 11 residues. The germline V gene has CDR1 MGHRA and CDR2 YSYEKL. V lost 3 bases and J lost 5, with 4 bases in between.

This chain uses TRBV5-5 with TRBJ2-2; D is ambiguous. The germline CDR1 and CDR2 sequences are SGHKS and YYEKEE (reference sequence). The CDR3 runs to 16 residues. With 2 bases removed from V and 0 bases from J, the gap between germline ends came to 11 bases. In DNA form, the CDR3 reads TGTGCCAGCAGCTTTACCGACATCTCGAACACCGGGGAGCTGTTTTTT. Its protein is CASSFTDISNTGELFF.

As DNA, the CDR3 is TGTGCCGTTTCCGAGGGCAATGAGCAGTTCTTC. Protein product: CAVSEGNEQFF. The chain joins TRBV28 to TRBJ2-1; D may be TRBD2 (5 bases). This CDR3 region has 11 residues. Looked up from germline, CDR1 is MDHEN and CDR2 is SYDVKM. The V end lost 11 bases, the J end lost 6 bases, and 11 bases lay between the germline ends.

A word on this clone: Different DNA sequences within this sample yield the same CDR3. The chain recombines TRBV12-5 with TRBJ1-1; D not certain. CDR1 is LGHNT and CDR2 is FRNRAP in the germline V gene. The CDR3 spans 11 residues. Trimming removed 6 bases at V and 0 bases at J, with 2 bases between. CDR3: CASGLNTEAFF. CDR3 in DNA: TGTGCTAGTGGCTTGAACACTGAAGCTTTCTTT.

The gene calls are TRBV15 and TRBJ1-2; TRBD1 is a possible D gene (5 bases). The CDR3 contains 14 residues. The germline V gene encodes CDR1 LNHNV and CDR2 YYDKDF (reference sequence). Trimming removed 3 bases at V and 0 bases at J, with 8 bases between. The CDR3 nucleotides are TGTGCCACCAGCAGGACAGTTTCTAACTATGGCTACACCTTC. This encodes CATSRTVSNYGYTF.

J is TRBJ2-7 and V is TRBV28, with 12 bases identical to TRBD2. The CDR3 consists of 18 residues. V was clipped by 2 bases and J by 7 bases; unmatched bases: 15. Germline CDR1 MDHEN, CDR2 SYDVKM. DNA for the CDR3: TGTGCCAGCAGTTTAAAGACTAGCGGGGGCGACATGCGGGTTGAGCAGTACTTC. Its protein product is CASSLKTSGGDMRVEQYF.

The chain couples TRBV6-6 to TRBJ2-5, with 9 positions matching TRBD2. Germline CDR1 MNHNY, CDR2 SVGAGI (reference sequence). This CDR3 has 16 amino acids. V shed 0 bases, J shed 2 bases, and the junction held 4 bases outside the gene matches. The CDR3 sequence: CASSYSGGGAQETQYF. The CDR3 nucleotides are TGTGCCAGCAGTTACTCAGGCGGGGGGGCACAAGAGACCCAGTACTTC.

This CDR3 is CASSPTSGGALVETQYF. The CDR3 bases are TGTGCCAGCAGCCCGACTAGCGGGGGGGCTTTAGTAGAGACCCAGTACTTC. V is TRBV7-2 and J is TRBJ2-5, with 14 bases that match TRBD2. The CDR3 extends over 17 amino acids. J was trimmed by 4 bases and V by 5 bases; bases with no gene match: 9. Germline V CDR1 and CDR2: SGHTA, FQGNSA. Filled out from reference TRBV7-2 and TRBJ2-5, the complete variable domain reads GAGVSQSPSNKVTEKGKDVELRCDPISGHTALYWYRQSLGQGLEFLIYFQGNSAPDKSGLPSDRFSAERTGGSVSTLTIQRTQQEDSAVYLCASSPTSGGALVETQYFGPGTRLLVL.